This TCR beta chain stems from a study of blood T cell repertoires in COVID-19. The trim removed 0 bases at V and 2 bases at J, leaving 1 base unmatched. The CDR3 contains 16 residues. The germline V gene has CDR1 SGHRS and CDR2 YFSETQ. Using immunoSEQ multiplex PCR, the repertoire was profiled, and TCRdb retains in-frame clones only, with some absent. Here the sample spans about 200,000 clones, 94% being singletons. Seattle patients were enrolled while actively infected and followed longitudinally. The material sequenced was peripheral blood. This TCR came from a man aged 25-45 years with COVID-19, enrolled during active disease. The chain uses TRBV5-1 and TRBJ2-2; 10 nucleotides agree with TRBD1. The CDR3 coding sequence is TGCGCCAGCAGCTTGGGGGACAGGGGCAACACCGGGGAGCTGTTTTTT. It encodes CASSLGDRGNTGELFF. Together with reference TRBV5-1 and TRBJ2-2, the CDR3 gives the full variable domain: KAGVTQTPRYLIKTRGQQVTLSCSPISGHRSVSWYQQTPGQGLQFLFEYFSETQRNKGNFPGRFSGRQFSNSRSEMNVSTLELGDSALYLCASSLGDRGNTGELFFGEGSRLTVL.